The 10 T cell receptor beta chains in this list originate from one sample, sequenced in a study of cytomegalovirus exposure and HLA in healthy donors. The primer mix had 60 Vbeta and 13 Jbeta primers. Assay used: immunoSEQ multiplex PCR; TCRdb lists only in-frame clones, some missing. The repertoire consists of 160,000 or so clones, with 65% to 80% occurring once and the leading ten covering about 4.5%. Sequenced sample: PBMCs. Receptors were obtained from a man between 18 and 29 years old in good health and CMV-seropositive.

This clone was picked up a small number of times. V is TRBV5-6 and J is TRBJ2-1; 10 nucleotides agree with TRBD1. V lost 3 bases, J lost 6 bases, and 15 bases stayed unmatched. Germline V lookup: CDR1 SGHDT, CDR2 YYEEEE. This CDR3 has 18 amino acids. The CDR3 spells CASSSLLLDRGIGNEQFF. CDR3 nucleotides: TGTGCCAGCAGCTCCCTCCTCCTGGACAGGGGGATAGGCAATGAGCAGTTCTTC.

This chain joins TRBV18 and TRBJ1-1; D may be TRBD1 (6 bases). This CDR3 contains 15 residues. Between the trimmed V and J ends, which lost 2 bases and 1 base, there was a span of 11 bases. Germline values: CDR1 KGHSH, CDR2 LQKENI. The CDR3 region is CASSPWAGENTEAFF. The CDR3 DNA follows: TGTGCCAGCTCACCATGGGCAGGGGAGAACACTGAAGCTTTCTTT.

This sequence joins TRBV7-9 and TRBJ1-1, with D possibly TRBD1 on 6 matching bases. The length of the CDR3 is 14 residues. Germline lookup yields CDR1 SEHNR and CDR2 FQNEAQ (reference sequence). V was trimmed by 6 bases and J by 6 bases, leaving 17 bases between them. CDR3 sequence: CASRGGGQSPEAFF. The CDR3 DNA sequence: TGTGCCAGCAGAGGGGGGGGCCAGTCTCCTGAAGCTTTCTTT. Full variable domain (missing parts from reference TRBV7-9 and TRBJ1-1): DTGVSQNPRHKITKRGQNVTFRCDPISEHNRLYWYRQTLGQGPEFLTYFQNEAQLEKSRLLSDRFSAERPKGSFSTLEIQRTEQGDSAMYLCASRGGGQSPEAFFGQGTRLTVV.

This clone was counted between two and nine times. This chain links TRBV11-1 with TRBJ1-6; TRBD1 matches 10 bases. With 1 base clipped from V and 11 bases from J, the junction kept 2 bases outside the gene matches. Germline lookup yields CDR1 SGHAT and CDR2 FQDESV (reference sequence). This CDR3 contains 14 residues. The CDR3 bases are TGTGCCAGCAGCTTAGATGGGACAGGGGCACCCCTCCACTTT. Translated: CASSLDGTGAPLHF. The variable domain in full, with the rest retrieved from reference TRBV11-1 and TRBJ1-6, is EAEVAQSPRYKITEKSQAVAFWCDPISGHATLYWYRQILGQGPELLVQFQDESVVDDSQLPKDRFSAERLKGVDSTLKIQPAELGDSAMYLCASSLDGTGAPLHFGNGTRLTVT.

This clone was observed a single time. J is TRBJ2-5 and V is TRBV7-3; 13 nucleotides line up with TRBD2. Germline loops: CDR1 SGHTA, CDR2 FQGTGA. The CDR3 runs 17 residues. Losses at the gene ends were 5 bases for V and 2 bases for J; bases not matched to a gene: 8. The CDR3 nucleotides are TGTGCCAGCAGCCTTGGACTAGCGGGGGCTATTCAAGAGACCCAGTACTTC. Translating it yields CASSLGLAGAIQETQYF.

The CDR3 protein is CASSESRLAGSNTGELFF. In DNA form, the CDR3 reads TGCGCCAGCAGTGAGTCCCGACTAGCGGGATCGAACACCGGGGAGCTGTTTTTT. V and J are TRBV10-1 and TRBJ2-2, with 11 bases identical to TRBD2. The ends lost 0 bases at V and 0 bases at J; junction bases unmatched: 3. Germline CDR1 WNHNN, CDR2 SYGVQD (reference sequence). This CDR3 is 18 amino acids long.

This clone was counted only a few times. The chain couples TRBV10-3 to TRBJ2-3; TRBD2 might be the D (5 bases). Between the trimmed V and J ends, which lost 3 bases and 3 bases, there was a span of 16 bases. The CDR3 has 16 amino acids. Germline V lookup: CDR1 ENHRY, CDR2 SYGVKD. The CDR3 spells CAISEREIVVTDTQYF. The CDR3 nucleotides are TGTGCCATCAGTGAAAGGGAGATCGTGGTTACAGATACGCAGTATTTT.

The chain combines TRBV9 with TRBJ1-1, with a possible D match to TRBD1 (5 bases). V was pared by 4 bases and J by 2 bases, with 15 bases between. The CDR3 totals 15 residues. CDR1 is SGDLS, CDR2 YYNGEE, per germline. The CDR3 sequence is CASSPLGGGNTEAFF. The DNA for the CDR3 is TGTGCCAGCAGCCCTCTGGGGGGAGGTAACACTGAAGCTTTCTTT.

The V call is TRBV5-6, the J call TRBJ2-2, with a possible D match to TRBD2 (6 bases). The CDR3 spans 12 residues. Germline-derived CDR1 and CDR2 are SGHDT and YYEEEE. The germline V and J ends were trimmed by 4 bases and 7 bases, with 8 bases remaining between them. This CDR3 reads CASSRGGGELFF. The CDR3 DNA reads as TGTGCCAGCAGCCGGGGAGGCGGGGAGCTGTTTTTT. The full variable domain, completed using reference TRBV5-6 and TRBJ2-2, is DAGVTQSPTHLIKTRGQQVTLRCSPKSGHDTVSWYQQALGQGPQFIFQYYEEEERQRGNFPDRFSGHQFPNYSSELNVNALLLGDSALYLCASSRGGGELFFGEGSRLTVL.

The V call is TRBV28, the J call TRBJ2-2; a weak D match, TRBD1 (6 bases). CDR1 is MDHEN, CDR2 SYDVKM, per germline. The CDR3 length is 13 residues. V was trimmed by 7 bases and J by 1 base, leaving 7 bases between them. As DNA, the CDR3 is TGTGCCAGCACGGGACAGAACACCGGGGAGCTGTTTTTT. This gives the protein CASTGQNTGELFF.